The 17 T cell receptor beta chains presented below share a single source sample, sequenced in a study of T-cell reconstitution after alpha-beta-depleted transplantation in children. Preparing the TCRbeta library involved the use of unique molecular identifiers. A single record per CDR3 protein comes from TCRdb applying MiXCR to the PCR reads. The data hold roughly 590,000 distinct CDR3 sequences, with 16% observed a single time. The starting material was PBMCs from the stem cell graft donor, obtained from the stem cell graft. These receptors all stem from a human donor who donated a stem cell graft to a child with acute myeloid leukemia.

The CDR3 spells CASSFPGTASSYEQYV. The CDR3 bases are TGTGCCAGCAGCTTTCCCGGGACCGCGTCCTCCTACGAGCAGTACGTC. This chain links TRBV5-5 with TRBJ2-7; D may be TRBD1 or TRBD2 (5 bases each). Germline V gene data show CDR1 as SGHKS and CDR2 as YYEKEE (reference sequence). The ends were cut back, 2 bases at V and 0 bases at J, with 15 bases in the middle. This CDR3 is built from 16 residues.

This clonotype was seen a handful of times. This chain uses TRBV25-1 with TRBJ2-1; tentative D call: TRBD2 (6 bases). The CDR3 is 14 amino acids. Germline V gives CDR1 MGHDK, CDR2 SYGVNS. V gave up 1 base and J gave up 13 bases, with 17 bases separating them. This chain's CDR3 is CASSELVGAGSQFF. CDR3 sequence (DNA): TGTGCCAGCAGTGAATTAGTCGGGGCCGGGAGTCAGTTCTTC.

This sequence joins TRBV5-1 and TRBJ2-2, with D uncertain. Germline V gene lookup returns CDR1 SGHRS and CDR2 YFSETQ. V shed 1 base and J shed 0 bases, with 7 bases lying between them. This CDR3 has 15 amino acids. The CDR3 sequence: CASSLSESNTGELFF. The CDR3 nucleotides are TGCGCCAGCAGCTTGTCAGAGTCGAACACCGGGGAGCTGTTTTTT.

This clonotype was detected only a few times. This CDR3 is CASSQDISLVVKNIQYF. The CDR3 nucleotides are TGCGCCAGCAGCCAAGATATCTCGCTGGTCGTCAAAAACATTCAGTACTTC. The chain employs TRBV4-3 and TRBJ2-4; D uncertain. The CDR3 has 17 amino acids. The V end lost 0 bases, the J end lost 3 bases, and 15 bases lay between the germline ends. Germline V CDR1 and CDR2: LGHNA, YSLEER.

This clonotype was found many times. V gene TRBV5-1 combines with J gene TRBJ2-1; D is perhaps TRBD2 (5 bases). CDR1 is SGHRS, CDR2 YFSETQ, per germline. Trimming cost V 1 base and J 3 bases, with 11 bases left between them. The CDR3 loop spans 15 amino acids. The CDR3 nucleotides read TGCGCCAGCAGCTTGAGGCTAGCCGACTACAATGAGCAGTTCTTC. Amino acid sequence: CASSLRLADYNEQFF.

This clonotype was counted many times. The chain combines TRBV20-1 with TRBJ1-4, with D unclear. Trimming shortened V by 2 bases and J by 12 bases, and 19 bases separated the two germline ends. The CDR3 extends over 14 amino acids. The V gene's germline CDR1 is DFQATT and CDR2 SNEGSKA (reference sequence). The CDR3 spells CSARSGGEAGELFF. CDR3 nucleotide sequence: TGCAGTGCTAGATCTGGCGGAGAGGCGGGCGAACTGTTTTTT.

The J gene is TRBJ1-5, the V gene TRBV7-2, with D tentatively TRBD1 (5 bases). Trimming removed 1 base from V and 1 base from J, with 11 bases in between. The CDR3 spans 16 residues. CDR1 and CDR2 from the germline V gene are SGHTA and FQGNSA. CDR3 nucleotides: TGTGCCAGCAGCTTAGACTCCAGGGCCAGCAATCAGCCCCAGCATTTT. It translates to CASSLDSRASNQPQHF.

This sequence joins TRBV4-3 and TRBJ2-7, with a weak D call TRBD2 (5 bases). CDR3 length equals 15 residues. Germline lookup yields CDR1 LGHNA and CDR2 YSLEER. Trimming cost V 0 bases and J 4 bases, with 13 bases left between them. CDR3 sequence: CASSQEIERGYEQYF. DNA of the CDR3: TGCGCCAGCAGCCAAGAGATTGAAAGAGGGTACGAGCAGTACTTC.

The sample holds many counts of this clonotype. The chain employs TRBV20-1 and TRBJ2-1; no reliable D call. This CDR3 region has 12 residues. Per the germline V gene, CDR1 is DFQATT and CDR2 is SNEGSKA (reference sequence). Trimming took off 3 bases at V and 7 bases at J, with 10 bases between the two ends. CDR3 in amino acids: CSASDLANEQFF. For the CDR3, the DNA is TGCAGTGCTAGCGATCTGGCTAATGAGCAGTTCTTC.

A word on this clonotype: A read error may be the cause here, since a much bigger clone is one base away. The genes are TRBV7-9 and TRBJ1-6; tentatively, D is TRBD1 (5 bases). Looked up from germline, CDR1 is SEHNR and CDR2 is FQNEAQ (reference sequence). This CDR3 contains 15 residues. V was pared by 4 bases and J by 8 bases, with 15 bases between. The CDR3 is CASSSPGLTDSPLHF. CDR3 nucleotides: TGTGCCAGCAGCTCCCCGGGACTGACTGATTCACCCCTCCACTTT.

This chain connects TRBV21-1 to TRBJ2-1; the table's D call of TRBD2 was not tested on the DNA. TRBV21-1 is labeled a pseudogene. The CDR3 has 16 amino acids. CDR3 loop: CASSKESRQRGEEQFF. CDR3 sequence (DNA): TGTGCCAGCAGCAAAGAGTCGCGGCAGCGAGGGGAGGAGCAGTTCTTC.

This clonotype appeared a single time. This sequence may be a read error, since a much larger clone differs from it by one base. The chain has TRBV20-1 and TRBJ1-5; maybe TRBD1 (6 bases). The germline gives CDR1 DFQATT, CDR2 SNEGSKA (reference sequence). CDR3 size: 15 residues. CDR3 sequence: CCARDRQAGNQPQHF. In nucleotides, the CDR3 is TGCTGTGCTAGAGATCGACAGGCCGGCAATCAGCCCCAGCATTTT.

The chain combines TRBV7-2 with TRBJ2-7; 10 nucleotides agree with TRBD2. The CDR3 extends over 16 amino acids. CDR1 SGHTA and CDR2 FQGNSA come from the germline V gene. The V and J ends lost 1 base and 1 base, in that order; junction bases with no gene match: 4. The CDR3 region has the DNA TGTGCCAGCAGCTTAGAACCTAGCGGGGGTTCCTACGAGCAGTACTTC. This translates into CASSLEPSGGSYEQYF.

This clonotype was seen ten or more times. The chain carries TRBV10-3 and TRBJ2-3; 9 bases fit TRBD2. The CDR3 loop spans 15 amino acids. The ends lost 4 bases at V and 2 bases at J; junction bases unmatched: 4. CDR1 and CDR2 (germline): ENHRY, SYGVKD. As DNA, the CDR3 is TGTGCCATCAGTGGCGGGGGGGCCGACACAGATACGCAGTATTTT. Translating gives CAISGGGADTDTQYF.

This clonotype has a handful of counts. The V call is TRBV20-1, the J call TRBJ2-7; TRBD2 is a possible D gene (6 bases). The CDR3 is made up of 13 amino acids. In germline, CDR1 is DFQATT, CDR2 SNEGSKA (reference sequence). V lost 6 bases, J lost 1 base, and 13 bases lay in between. Here the CDR3 DNA reads TGCAGTGCCCTCCCCCGGGGGTCCTACGAGCAGTACTTC. Amino acids: CSALPRGSYEQYF.

This clonotype was detected ten times or more. The J gene is TRBJ1-1, the V gene TRBV20-1, with 8 bases fitting TRBD1. The CDR3 contains 12 residues. Trimming cost V 6 bases and J 6 bases; bases outside gene matches: 6. Germline-derived CDR1 and CDR2 are DFQATT and SNEGSKA (reference sequence). The CDR3 here is CSAWDRYAEAFF. CDR3 sequence (DNA): TGCAGTGCATGGGACAGGTACGCTGAAGCTTTCTTT.

This clonotype turned up a few times. V is TRBV29-1 and J is TRBJ1-4, with unresolved D. Between the trimmed V and J ends, which lost 4 bases and 6 bases, there was a span of 12 bases. Germline lookup yields CDR1 SQVTM and CDR2 ANQGSEA. The CDR3 contains 13 residues. The CDR3 nucleotides read TGCAGCGTTGGTCGAGGTGGGGATGAAAAACTGTTTTTT. Protein product: CSVGRGGDEKLFF.